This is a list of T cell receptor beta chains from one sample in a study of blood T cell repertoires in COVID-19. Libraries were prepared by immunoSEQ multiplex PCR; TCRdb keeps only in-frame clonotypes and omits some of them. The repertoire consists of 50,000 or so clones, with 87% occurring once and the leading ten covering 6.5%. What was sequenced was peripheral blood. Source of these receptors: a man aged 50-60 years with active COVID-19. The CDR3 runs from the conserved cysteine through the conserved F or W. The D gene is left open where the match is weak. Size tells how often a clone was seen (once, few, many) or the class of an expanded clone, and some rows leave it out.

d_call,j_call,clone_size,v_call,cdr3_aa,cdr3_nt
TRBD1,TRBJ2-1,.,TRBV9,CASSASGQGGNEQFF,TGTGCCAGCAGCGCCTCGGGACAGGGGGGTAATGAGCAGTTCTTC
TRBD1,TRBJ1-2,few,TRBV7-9,CASSIGEEGASGYTF,TGTGCCAGCAGCATTGGAGAGGAGGGGGCCAGTGGCTACACCTTC
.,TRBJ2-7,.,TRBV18,CASSPDGLFSYEQYF,TGTGCCAGCTCACCGGACGGACTCTTTTCCTACGAGCAGTACTTC
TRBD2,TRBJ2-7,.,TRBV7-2,CASSSMLAGGPIYEQYF,TGTGCCAGCAGCTCCATGCTAGCGGGAGGGCCCATCTACGAGCAGTACTTC
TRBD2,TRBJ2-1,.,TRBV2,CASKGGSSYNEQFF,TGTGCCAGCAAGGGCGGGAGCTCCTACAATGAGCAGTTCTTC
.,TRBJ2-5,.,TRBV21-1,CASSKETSGGAPQETQYF,TGTGCCAGCAGCAAAGAAACTAGCGGGGGAGCCCCACAAGAGACCCAGTACTTC
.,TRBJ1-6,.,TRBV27,CASNSKYESDSPLHF,TGTGCCAGCAATTCGAAATATGAGAGTGATTCACCCCTCCACTTT
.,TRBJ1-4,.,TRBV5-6,CASSLRRPHNEKLFF,TGTGCCAGCAGCTTGCGGCGGCCTCATAATGAAAAACTGTTTTTT
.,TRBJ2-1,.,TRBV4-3,CASSQEGRRQFF,TGCGCCAGCAGCCAAGAGGGGAGAAGGCAGTTCTTC
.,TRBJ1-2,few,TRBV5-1,CASSPDSPNYGYTF,TGCGCCAGCAGCCCGGACAGTCCTAACTATGGCTACACCTTC
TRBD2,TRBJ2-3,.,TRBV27,CASSPLLSGRVTDTQYF,TGTGCCAGCAGTCCCCTACTCAGCGGGAGGGTTACAGATACGCAGTATTTT
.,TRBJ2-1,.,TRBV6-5,CASSSRRTKHNEQFF,TGTGCCAGCAGTTCCCGACGGACTAAGCACAATGAGCAGTTCTTC
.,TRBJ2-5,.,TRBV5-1,CASSLGTGQKETQYF,TGCGCCAGCAGCTTGGGCACGGGACAAAAGGAGACCCAGTACTTC
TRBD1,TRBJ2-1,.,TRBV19,CASSAGTEEGNEQFF,TGTGCCAGTAGTGCCGGGACAGAGGAAGGCAATGAGCAGTTCTTC
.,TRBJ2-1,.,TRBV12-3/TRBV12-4,CASRSVNEQFF,TGTGCCAGCAGATCCGTCAATGAGCAGTTCTTC
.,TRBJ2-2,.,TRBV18,CASSRGQTSSGELFF,TGTGCCAGCTCACGAGGACAGACATCATCCGGGGAGCTGTTTTTT
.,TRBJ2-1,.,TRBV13,CASSDTTREGGNEQFF,TGTGCCAGCAGCGACACAACACGGGAAGGAGGAAATGAGCAGTTCTTC
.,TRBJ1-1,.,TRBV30,CAWALTEYTEAFF,TGTGCCTGGGCCTTGACAGAGTACACTGAAGCTTTCTTT
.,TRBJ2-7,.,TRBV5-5,CASSFRGLPYEQYF,TGTGCCAGCAGCTTCAGGGGACTACCCTACGAGCAGTACTTC
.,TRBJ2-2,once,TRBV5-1,CASIPGESPPGELFF,TGCGCCAGCATACCCGGGGAGAGCCCTCCCGGGGAGCTGTTTTTT
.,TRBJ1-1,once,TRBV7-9,CASSSSGLEAFF,TGTGCCAGCAGTTCGTCGGGACTTGAAGCTTTCTTT
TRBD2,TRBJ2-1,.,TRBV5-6,CASSFPGLAGGPYNEQFF,TGTGCCAGCAGCTTCCCGGGACTAGCGGGAGGCCCCTACAATGAGCAGTTCTTC
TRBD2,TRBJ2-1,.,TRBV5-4,CASSPPNVAGGLFF,TGTGCCAGCAGCCCCCCAAATGTTGCGGGGGGCCTGTTCTTC
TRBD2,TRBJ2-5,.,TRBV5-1,CASSQQAGGRETQYF,TGCGCCAGCTCTCAACAAGCGGGGGGCCGGGAGACCCAGTACTTC
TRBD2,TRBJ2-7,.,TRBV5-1,CASSLGAAGGPYEQYF,TGCGCCAGCAGCTTGGGGGCGGCGGGAGGTCCCTACGAGCAGTACTTC
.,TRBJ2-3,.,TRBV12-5,CASGYGSTRGDTQYF,TGTGCTAGTGGTTATGGCTCCACCCGAGGAGATACGCAGTATTTT
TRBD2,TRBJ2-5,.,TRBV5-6,CASSLFSGALQETQYF,TGTGCCAGCAGCTTGTTTAGCGGGGCTCTCCAAGAGACCCAGTACTTC
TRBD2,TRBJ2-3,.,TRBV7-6,CASSLRGVATDTQYF,TGTGCCAGCAGCTTACGGGGGGTAGCCACAGATACGCAGTATTTT
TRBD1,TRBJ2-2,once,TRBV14,CASSPQGAGELFF,TGTGCCAGCAGCCCTCAGGGGGCCGGGGAGCTGTTTTTT
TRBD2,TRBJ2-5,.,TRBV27,CASSLRAGPGETQYF,TGTGCCAGCAGTTTAAGAGCGGGGCCTGGGGAGACCCAGTACTTC
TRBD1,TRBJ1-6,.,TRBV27,CASSFTLRQGFSSPLHF,TGTGCCAGCAGTTTCACCCTACGACAGGGCTTCAGTTCACCCCTCCACTTT
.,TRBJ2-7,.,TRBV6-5,CASSSGGAGLLEQYF,TGTGCCAGCAGTTCAGGGGGTGCCGGACTACTCGAGCAGTACTTC
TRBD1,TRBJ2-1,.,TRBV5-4,CASSLKAGTGDNEQFF,TGTGCCAGCAGCTTGAAAGCCGGGACAGGGGACAATGAGCAGTTCTTC
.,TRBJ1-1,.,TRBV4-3,CASSQNQGAKNTEAFF,TGCGCCAGCAGCCAGAATCAAGGGGCAAAGAACACTGAAGCTTTCTTT
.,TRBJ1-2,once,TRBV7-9,CASSPRENYGYTF,TGTGCCAGCAGCCCCCGGGAGAACTATGGCTACACCTTC
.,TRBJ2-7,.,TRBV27,CASSFGQSYEQYF,TGTGCCAGCAGTTTCGGACAGTCCTACGAGCAGTACTTC
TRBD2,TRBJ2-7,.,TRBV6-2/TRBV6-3,CASSYLAGSSYEQYF,TGTGCCAGCAGTTACCTAGCGGGGTCTTCCTACGAGCAGTACTTC
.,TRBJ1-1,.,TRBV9,CASSVTTATEAFF,TGTGCCAGCAGCGTAACGACAGCCACTGAAGCTTTCTTT
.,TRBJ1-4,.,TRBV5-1,CASSPAALGEKLFF,TGCGCCAGCAGCCCCGCGGCGTTAGGTGAAAAACTGTTTTTT
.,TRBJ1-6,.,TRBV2,CASSEEEGVALHF,TGTGCCAGCAGTGAAGAGGAGGGTGTCGCCCTCCACTTT
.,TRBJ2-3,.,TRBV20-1,CSPRGPDTQYF,TGCAGTCCCCGAGGTCCAGATACGCAGTATTTT